The entry below describes one T cell receptor beta chain. Its antigen is not identified. The ends lost 1 base at V and 4 bases at J; junction bases unmatched: 6. The germline CDR1 and CDR2 sequences are MNHNS and SASEGT. This CDR3 spans 16 amino acids. These data come from a study of shared clonotypes between healthy human individuals. Across the study: Contributing individuals were two females and a few males aged 18 to 49. Findings and limits, study-wide: Researchers found naive subsets generally carried larger estimated richness than memory subsets.

The material for each subset, its genomic DNA, was split evenly across several immunoSEQ plates. Data came from immunoSEQ multiplex PCR; TCRdb stores just in-frame clones and leaves some out. The data show over 850,000 clones, 75% to 80% seen once. All donors were Caucasian adults living in Nashville, Tennessee. This TCR derives from a man between 18 and 29 years old in good health. Some clones in this sample may be carry-over from other donors' samples. This chain uses TRBV6-1 with TRBJ2-3; 9 nucleotides align to TRBD2. The sequenced sample was memory CD4+ T cells from PBMCs. Documented subset: CD45RA-negative fraction. CDR3 coding DNA: TGTGCCAGCAGTGAAGTAGCGGGAGTAATCGCAGATACGCAGTATTTT. Translated: CASSEVAGVIADTQYF.